The 9 T cell receptor beta chains given below trace back to one sample, sequenced in a study of cytomegalovirus exposure and HLA in healthy donors. Primers: 60 Vbeta forward and 13 Jbeta reverse. Profiled with immunoSEQ multiplex PCR; TCRdb holds only in-frame clones, not every one. The sample has 110,000 to 150,000 clones, about 70% seen once. Sequencing was performed on PBMCs. These receptors all stem from a man aged 55 to 70 in good health and CMV-seronegative.

The V and J genes are TRBV18 and TRBJ1-1; D is ambiguous. The CDR3 covers 14 residues. The V end was cut by 0 bases, the J end by 1 base, with 6 bases between. Germline values: CDR1 KGHSH, CDR2 LQKENI. CDR3 region: CASSPPTGNTEAFF. CDR3 DNA sequence: TGTGCCAGCTCACCACCAACGGGGAACACTGAAGCTTTCTTT.

V gene TRBV2 combines with J gene TRBJ2-5, with no clear D. V lost 4 bases and J 1 base, leaving 7 bases between the germline ends. Germline assignment: CDR1 SNHLY and CDR2 FYNNEI. The length of the CDR3 is 13 residues. CDR3 in amino acids: CASSVLTQETQYF. The CDR3, as DNA: TGTGCCAGCAGTGTACTAACCCAAGAGACCCAGTACTTC.

The CDR3 protein is CSVPTQGSNTGELFF. DNA of the CDR3: TGCAGCGTTCCAACCCAGGGATCGAACACCGGGGAGCTGTTTTTT. The rearrangement links TRBV29-1 to TRBJ2-2; tentative D call: TRBD1 (5 bases). The V gene lost 5 bases and the J gene lost 0 bases, with 13 bases spanning the gap. CDR1 and CDR2 (germline): SQVTM, ANQGSEA. This CDR3 has 15 residues.

The CDR3 nucleotides are TGTGCCAGCTCACCACCAACTAGCGGGACGTACGAGCAGTACTTC. Protein: CASSPPTSGTYEQYF. The gene calls are TRBV18 and TRBJ2-7, with 10 bases fitting TRBD2. The CDR3 contains 15 residues. The germline gives CDR1 KGHSH, CDR2 LQKENI. V gave up 0 bases and J gave up 4 bases; unmatched junction bases: 3.

As concerns this clone: Distinct nucleotide sequences in the sample also encode this CDR3. The CDR3 DNA is TGTGCCAGCAGTTCGACAGGTGAGGGTTGGATGGACACTGAAGCTTTCTTT. Protein product: CASSSTGEGWMDTEAFF. This chain connects TRBV28 to TRBJ1-1; weak D call: TRBD1 (6 bases). This CDR3 comprises 17 residues. Germline V lookup: CDR1 MDHEN, CDR2 SYDVKM. Trimming pared 4 bases from V and 3 bases from J, leaving 21 bases between.

This chain joins TRBV30 and TRBJ2-7; TRBD2 aligns across 9 bases. Per the germline V gene, CDR1 is GTSNPN and CDR2 is SVGIG (reference sequence). The CDR3 spans 15 residues. The J segment lost 2 bases and the V segment lost 0 bases, leaving 5 bases of the junction unmatched. Written as DNA, the CDR3 is TGTGCCTGGAGTGTAGGGACTAGCCCAGCCTACGAGCAGTACTTC. It specifies CAWSVGTSPAYEQYF. Supplemented by reference TRBV30 and TRBJ2-7, the full variable domain reads SQTIHQWPATLVQPVGSPLSLECTVEGTSNPNLYWYRQAAGRGLQLLFYSVGIGQISSEVPQNLSASRPQDRQFILSSKKLLLSDSGFYLCAWSVGTSPAYEQYFGPGTRLTVT.

J is TRBJ1-2 and V is TRBV4-2; 8 bases are shared with TRBD1. J lost 1 base, V lost 1 base, and 2 bases had no gene match. CDR1 and CDR2 from the germline V gene are LGHNA and YNFKEQ. This CDR3 has 15 amino acids. CDR3 sequence (DNA): TGTGCCAGCAGCCAAGGACAGGGGAGTAACTATGGCTACACCTTC. This codes for CASSQGQGSNYGYTF.

Here the CDR3 reads CASRRTGGTDTQYF. In nucleotides, the CDR3 is TGTGCCAGCAGAAGGACAGGGGGCACAGATACGCAGTATTTT. This chain uses TRBV7-3 with TRBJ2-3; TRBD1 matches at 9 bases. This CDR3 contains 14 residues. Looked up from germline, CDR1 is SGHTA and CDR2 is FQGTGA. J gave up 1 base and V 6 bases, and 2 bases lay outside the gene matches. Together with reference TRBV7-3 and TRBJ2-3, the CDR3 gives the full variable domain: GAGVSQTPSNKVTEKGKYVELRCDPISGHTALYWYRQSLGQGPEFLIYFQGTGAADDSGLPNDRFFAVRPEGSVSTLKIQRTERGDSAVYLCASRRTGGTDTQYFGPGTRLTVL.

Only a few counts were recorded for this clone. V gene TRBV9 combines with J gene TRBJ2-1; no firm D call. The CDR3 consists of 15 residues. V dropped 0 bases and J dropped 2 bases, with 9 bases sitting between them. Germline CDR1 reads SGDLS; CDR2 reads YYNGEE. CDR3 sequence (DNA): TGTGCCAGCAGCGTAGTTAGTCTACCCTACAATGAGCAGTTCTTC. Protein sequence: CASSVVSLPYNEQFF.